Sequencing of this T cell receptor beta chain was carried out in a study of blood T cell repertoires in COVID-19. On the study more broadly: COVID-19 samples, acute and convalescent, were from the United States, Italy and Spain. PBMCs, B-cell-depleted T cells, or T cells were the source of the cDNA or gDNA that made up the material.

Assay: immunoSEQ multiplex PCR; the TCRdb copy retains only in-frame clones and omits some. The table has around 37,000 clones, around 90% seen once. The CDR3 covers 16 residues. Germline V CDR1 and CDR2: LNHDA, SQIVND (reference sequence). V lost 4 bases to trimming and J lost 0 bases; unmatched junction nucleotides: 6. The chain has TRBV19 and TRBJ1-5; 7 bases fit TRBD1. This TCR was recovered from a man in his 60s with active or convalescent COVID-19. Sequences were obtained from peripheral blood. The CDR3 loop is CASSTGQFYSNQPQHF. The CDR3 DNA is TGTGCCAGTAGTACGGGACAGTTTTATAGCAATCAGCCCCAGCATTTT.